Only a few counts were recorded for the clone carrying this T cell receptor beta chain. The target antigen is unknown. These data are taken from a study of molecular identifiers for immune sequencing clone quantification. The CDR3 is made up of 14 amino acids. CDR1 is SGDLS, CDR2 YYNGEE, per germline. The germline V and J ends were trimmed by 0 bases and 1 base, with 7 bases remaining between them. Study observations and caveats: Effector cells kept over 99% of their molecules in clones above 20 RNA copies, while naive cells kept under 1% there.

Library preparation followed earlier protocols using designated TCR primers. TCRdb reprocessed the PCR reads with MiXCR, giving one entry per CDR3 protein. In the table there are about 630,000 distinct CDR3 sequences, over 25% of which are singletons. Sorted cell numbers of about 19,000 to 1,000,000, with 10%, 30% or 50% RNA, served as input for naive CD8 libraries. Researchers sorted naive CD8 T cells as cells that were CD8+CD4-CCR7+CD45RA+. This receptor was obtained from a human donor in good health. Some libraries in this study had Jurkat cell RNA spiked in. The chain couples TRBV9 to TRBJ2-5; D uncertain. The sequencing sample was made of naive CD8+ T cells from blood, with Jurkat cell RNA spiked in. Specified subset: FACS-sorted CD8+CD4-CCR7+CD45RA+ naive T cells. CDR3 DNA sequence: TGTGCCAGCAGCGTAGATAACAGCCAAGAGACCCAGTACTTC. Translating gives CASSVDNSQETQYF.